The 5 T cell receptor beta chains below all came from one sample that was sequenced in a study of response to subunit inactivated influenza vaccine. TCRdb fed the RT-PCR reads into MiXCR, producing one record per CDR3 protein. The data show approximately 530,000 distinct CDR3 sequences, with approximately 7.7% seen just once and approximately 13% held by the top ten. The source material was PBMCs from blood, sampled 23 to 25 months after vaccination. These receptors were taken from a man between 50 and 69 years old who received an inactivated influenza vaccine.

The V call is TRBV6-1, the J call TRBJ2-3; the D is unclear. Trimming cost V 4 bases and J 3 bases, with 14 bases left between them. This CDR3 comprises 15 residues. The germline V gene encodes CDR1 MNHNS and CDR2 SASEGT. For the CDR3, the DNA is TGTGCCAGCAGTGCGACATACCATTATACAGATACGCAGTATTTT. Protein product: CASSATYHYTDTQYF.

The gene calls are TRBV29-1 and TRBJ2-2; D unresolved. The germline V gene encodes CDR1 SQVTM and CDR2 ANQGSEA. Trimming stripped 3 bases from V and 0 bases from J, with 8 bases between. The CDR3 contains 14 residues. The CDR3 here is CSVDLGSNTGELFF. The DNA of the CDR3 is TGCAGCGTTGATTTGGGGTCGAACACCGGGGAGCTGTTTTTT.

V and J are TRBV10-1 and TRBJ2-3; D perhaps matches TRBD1 (6 bases). V was clipped by 6 bases and J by 5 bases, with 15 bases between them. CDR1 and CDR2 from the germline V gene are WNHNN and SYGVQD (reference sequence). The CDR3 has 14 amino acids. CDR3 residues: CASSSGEGRDTQYF. DNA for the CDR3: TGCGCCAGCAGCTCAGGGGAAGGTCGAGATACGCAGTATTTT.

CDR3 sequence: CASSFSGAREKLFF. The CDR3 DNA sequence: TGTGCCAGCAGTTTTTCAGGGGCTCGGGAAAAACTGTTTTTT. V gene TRBV12-3 or TRBV12-4 combines with J gene TRBJ1-4; D is perhaps TRBD1 (6 bases). Trimming took off 3 bases at V and 8 bases at J, with 13 bases between the two ends. This CDR3 has 14 amino acids.

This clonotype was seen a handful of times. The J gene is TRBJ2-3, the V gene TRBV5-1; 7 bases map to TRBD2. Trimming removed 1 base from V and 4 bases from J; junction bases left unmatched: 6. The CDR3 spans 15 residues. Germline-derived CDR1 and CDR2 are SGHRS and YFSETQ. The CDR3 sequence: CASSLTAGEADTQYF. The CDR3 region has the DNA TGCGCCAGCAGCTTGACGGCGGGAGAGGCAGATACGCAGTATTTT.